The rows below give T cell receptor beta chains drawn from one sample of a study of beta chain features in type 1 diabetes. The table came from immunoSEQ multiplex PCR; TCRdb's copy has only in-frame clones and leaves some out. The repertoire holds some 250,000 clones, with roughly a tenth as singletons. The specimen was naive CD4+ T cells from blood. All receptors come from a man aged 30-40 years with type 1 diabetes. Each CDR3 is given without its conserved first and last residue.

TRBJ2-3,TRBV6-5,13,ASSYLGASTDTQY
TRBJ2-7,TRBV5-4,12,ASSFGGGDYEQY
TRBJ2-5,TRBV28,14,ASTLPSGGAGETQY
TRBJ2-1,TRBV9,12,ASSVMGSYNEQF
TRBJ2-1,TRBV19,14,ASSIRLAGGNNEQF
TRBJ2-1,TRBV7-2,14,ASSLSGVRSGNEQF
TRBJ2-5,TRBV10-3,14,AISESLTPSTETQY
TRBJ2-5,TRBV7-2,11,ASSRGRGETQY
TRBJ1-1,TRBV4-1,12,ASSQLIGGAEAF
TRBJ2-5,TRBV4-2,14,ASSRGSGGVIETQY
TRBJ2-3,TRBV4-1,13,ASSPSGGGGDTQY
TRBJ2-1,TRBV11-2,15,ASSLWSSGVPYNEQF
TRBJ2-7,TRBV7-9,9,ASSLEDSLD
TRBJ2-1,TRBV7-8,14,ASSSTRDTSYNEQF